This entry concerns a single TCR beta chain. The target of this receptor is not known. No qualities accompany the bases; no much larger clone lies one base away. TCRbeta CDR3 regions were amplified from genomic DNA by means of the immunoSEQ Assay, a bias-controlled multiplex PCR. The original methods were these. The number of nucleated cells in each sample was estimated by amplification of reference gene primers within the assay. To quantify the absolute abundance of each unique TCRbeta CDR3 rearrangement, sequence reads were collapsed and filtered. For each sample, productive Simpson clonality was calculated by taking the square root of Simpson's diversity index across productive rearrangements. Here the immuneACCESS table is served through TCRdb, limited to in-frame sequences with V and J called. Missing clones are a known gap in these copies; in checked studies unresolved V genes cover under half, and the rest lacks a known reason. That table supplies the V and J calls and clone size; D and trimming were determined from the DNA. This sample is represented by 270,000 or so clones; roughly 84% of them were singletons. The ten largest make up about 3% of the sample.

CDR1 and CDR2 were assigned from the germline V gene (reference sequence) as SEHNR and FQNEAQ. V is pared back by 5 bases and J by 5 bases, with 12 bases lying between the germline termini. The cysteine opens and the phenylalanine closes a CDR3 of 13 amino acids. Only the CDR3 portion is preserved as DNA: 39 bases, with reading frame beginning at the first base. This record comes from a study of blood T cell repertoires in COVID-19 (dated by TCRdb to 2019 to 2021). About the study as a whole: The collaborator samples originated in the United States, Italy and Spain and spanned the acute and convalescent phases of COVID-19. The material from the prospective study consisted of cDNA or gDNA derived from T cells, B-cell-depleted T cells, or PBMCs. The dataset comprised deeply sampled blood TCRbeta repertoires from subjects exposed to, actively infected with, or recovered from COVID-19. The repertoires were made available in a free public database intended to serve as a resource for research on the immune response to SARS-CoV-2. Samples came from the ongoing ImmuneRACE study (first 160 participants) plus 1,254 subjects from 6 global collaborators. Nearly every sample came with metadata listing a de-identified subject ID, COVID-19 status, age in years and sex. Where HLA class I and class II types were available, the types were taken from metadata supplied by the sample provider, not from assay-based typing.

Results and caveats for the whole study, not just this receptor: Clinical and demographic metadata were provided uncurated, with the amount varying by source and participant.

The collaborating institutions used their own protocols to collect whole blood in K2EDTA tubes. Collaborator samples were shipped for TCRbeta analysis as frozen whole blood, isolated PBMCs, or DNA extracted from either sample type. The chain couples TRBV7-9 to TRBJ2-5; possibly the D gene is TRBD1, per 5 matching bases. The sample was peripheral blood. This sequence originates from a young woman with acute or convalescent COVID-19. The CDR3 in this case is CASSPGQWETQYF. The nucleotide sequence is TGTGCCAGCAGCCCAGGACAATGGGAGACCCAGTACTTC.